The following is a TCR beta chain sequence with its context. These data originate in a study of blood T cell repertoires in COVID-19. Germline trimming cut 1 base from V and 7 bases from J; bases unmatched to any gene: 9. The CDR3 runs to 15 residues. Germline-derived CDR1 and CDR2 are SGHNT and YENEEA. TCRdb's copy holds only in-frame clones and misses some; the assay was immunoSEQ multiplex PCR. The sample carries about 260,000 clones, about 89% recorded once. The clonotype originates from a woman aged 40 to 50 who had recovered from COVID-19. The sequenced sample was peripheral blood. This sequence joins TRBV11-3 and TRBJ2-7; 8 bases are a match to TRBD1. In DNA, the CDR3 is TGTGCCAGCAGCTTAGGACAGGGGTCGGCTGGGGAGCAGTACTTC. Translated: CASSLGQGSAGEQYF.